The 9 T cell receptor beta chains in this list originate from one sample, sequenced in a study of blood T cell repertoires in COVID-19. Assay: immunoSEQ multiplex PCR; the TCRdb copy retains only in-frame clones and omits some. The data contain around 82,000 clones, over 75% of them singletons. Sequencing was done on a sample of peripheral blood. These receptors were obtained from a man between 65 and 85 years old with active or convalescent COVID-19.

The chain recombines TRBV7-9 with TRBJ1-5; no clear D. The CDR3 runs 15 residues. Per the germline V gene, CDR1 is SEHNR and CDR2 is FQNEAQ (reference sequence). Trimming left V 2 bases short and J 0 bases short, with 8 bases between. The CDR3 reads CASSLSGISNQPQHF. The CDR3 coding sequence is TGTGCCAGCAGCTTATCCGGGATTAGCAATCAGCCCCAGCATTTT.

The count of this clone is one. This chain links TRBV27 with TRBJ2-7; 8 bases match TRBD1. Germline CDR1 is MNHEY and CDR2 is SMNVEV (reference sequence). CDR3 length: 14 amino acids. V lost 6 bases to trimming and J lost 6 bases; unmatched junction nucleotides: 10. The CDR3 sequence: CASRIGQGGGEQYF. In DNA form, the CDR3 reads TGTGCCAGCAGGATCGGACAGGGAGGTGGCGAGCAGTACTTC.

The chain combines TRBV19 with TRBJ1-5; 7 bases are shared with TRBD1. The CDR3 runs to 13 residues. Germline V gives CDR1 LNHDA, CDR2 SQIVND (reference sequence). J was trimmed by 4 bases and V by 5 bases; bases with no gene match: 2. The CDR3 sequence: CASSVRGNQPQHF. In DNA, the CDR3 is TGTGCCAGTAGTGTCAGGGGGAATCAGCCCCAGCATTTT.

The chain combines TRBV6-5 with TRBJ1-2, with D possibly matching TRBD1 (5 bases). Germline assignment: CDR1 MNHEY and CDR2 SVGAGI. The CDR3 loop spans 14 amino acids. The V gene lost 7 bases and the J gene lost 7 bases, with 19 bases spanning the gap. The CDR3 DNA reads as TGTGCCAGCAAGAACAGGTTTCGGCTAAGTGGCTACACCTTC. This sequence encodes CASKNRFRLSGYTF.

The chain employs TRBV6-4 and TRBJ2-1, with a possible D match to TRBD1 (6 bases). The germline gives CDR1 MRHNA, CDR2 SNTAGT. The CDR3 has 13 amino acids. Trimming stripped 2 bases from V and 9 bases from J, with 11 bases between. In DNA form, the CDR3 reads TGTGCCAGCAGTGACCAGGGGAAGGGTGAGCAGTTCTTC. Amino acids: CASSDQGKGEQFF.

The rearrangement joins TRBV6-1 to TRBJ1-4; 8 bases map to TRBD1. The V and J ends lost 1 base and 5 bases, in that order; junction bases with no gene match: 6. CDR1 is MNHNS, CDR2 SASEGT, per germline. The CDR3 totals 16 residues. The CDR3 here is CASSEVQDRANEKLFF. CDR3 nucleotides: TGTGCCAGCAGTGAAGTTCAGGACAGGGCGAATGAAAAACTGTTTTTT.

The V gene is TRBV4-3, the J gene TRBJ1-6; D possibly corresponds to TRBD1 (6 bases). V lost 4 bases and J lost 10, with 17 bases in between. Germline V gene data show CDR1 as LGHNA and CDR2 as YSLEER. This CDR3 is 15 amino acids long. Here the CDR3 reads CASSRDGTLRSPLHF. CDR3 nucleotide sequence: TGCGCCAGCAGCCGAGACGGGACACTACGATCACCCCTCCACTTT.

CDR3 coding DNA: TGCGCCAGCAGCCAAGACCGGGGACAGTCTTCCTACAATGAGCAGTTCTTC. Protein product: CASSQDRGQSSYNEQFF. V and J are TRBV4-3 and TRBJ2-1; TRBD1 matches 7 bases. The length of the CDR3 is 17 residues. Germline V gives CDR1 LGHNA, CDR2 YSLEER. The J segment lost 1 base and the V segment lost 0 bases, leaving 6 bases of the junction unmatched.

The CDR3 reads CASSPGMGNSPLHF. CDR3 sequence (DNA): TGTGCCAGCAGCCCAGGAATGGGCAATTCACCCCTCCACTTT. The rearrangement joins TRBV9 to TRBJ1-6; no clear D gene. Trimming removed 4 bases from V and 7 bases from J, with 12 bases in between. This CDR3 is built from 14 residues. Germline V CDR1 and CDR2: SGDLS, YYNGEE.